This TCR beta chain was captured in a study of human T cells and chemical hapten exposure. V lost 7 bases and J lost 1; bases outside the gene matches: 5. This CDR3 region has 14 residues. TCRdb ran MiXCR on the RACE reads and lists one entry per CDR3 protein. The profile covers approximately 260,000 distinct CDR3 sequences, with almost 8% appearing a single time and about 1.2% taken by the ten largest. Time point denoted: pre-sensitization, week 0. This sample's treatment: therapeutic diphenylcyclopropenone sensitization with weekly scalp DPC. V usage is TRBV12-3 or TRBV12-4 and J usage is TRBJ2-3, with TRBD2 matching over 7 bases. The sequence derives from a man younger than 35 with alopecia areata. Some clones in this sample may be carry-over from other donors' samples. The source material was whole blood, sampled in connection with sensitization to the hapten diphenylcyclopropenone (DPC). This CDR3 reads CASTRTRGTDTQYF. The DNA of the CDR3 is TGTGCCAGCACCAGGACTAGAGGCACAGATACGCAGTATTTT.